The 30 T cell receptor beta chains presented below share a single source sample, sequenced in a study of cytomegalovirus exposure and HLA in healthy donors. In the PCR, 60 Vbeta and 13 Jbeta primers were used. The assay was immunoSEQ multiplex PCR, and TCRdb's table has in-frame clones only and misses some. The sample contains around 270,000 clones, 75% to 85% of which appear only once. Sequenced: PBMCs. The receptors here all came from a girl aged 2-10 years in good health and CMV-seronegative.

This clone came up once. The CDR3 DNA follows: TGTGCCAGCAGTGGAGAGGCCCGGTCGGGCATTCAGTACTTC. This gives the protein CASSGEARSGIQYF. This rearrangement joins TRBV6-1 to TRBJ2-4; D uncertain. Between the trimmed V and J ends, which lost 4 bases and 9 bases, there was a span of 16 bases. The CDR3 runs to 14 residues. Germline assignment: CDR1 MNHNS and CDR2 SASEGT.

The chain joins TRBV28 to TRBJ1-3; 8 bases are a match to TRBD1. The CDR3 totals 14 residues. Germline-derived CDR1 and CDR2 are MDHEN and SYDVKM. The V and J ends lost 6 bases and 8 bases, in that order; junction bases with no gene match: 9. The CDR3 DNA is TGTGCCAGCAGCCCAGGGGGCCAGGGGGACACCATATATTTT. As protein: CASSPGGQGDTIYF.

Only a few counts were recorded for this clone. The chain couples TRBV11-2 to TRBJ2-7; D unresolved. Germline lookup yields CDR1 SGHAT and CDR2 FQNNGV. The V gene lost 5 bases and the J gene lost 0 bases, with 5 bases spanning the gap. The CDR3 consists of 12 residues. The CDR3 coding sequence is TGTGCCAGCAGCACGAGCTCCTACGAGCAGTACTTC. Its protein is CASSTSSYEQYF.

In this sample, this clone turned up a few times. The chain recombines TRBV27 with TRBJ2-1, with 12 bases identical to TRBD1. V lost 4 bases and J lost 9; bases outside the gene matches: 7. Germline loops: CDR1 MNHEY, CDR2 SMNVEV (reference sequence). CDR3 length equals 15 residues. The CDR3 reads CASSSPGQGAAEQFF. The CDR3 nucleotides are TGTGCCAGCAGTTCCCCGGGACAGGGGGCCGCTGAGCAGTTCTTC.

The chain employs TRBV14 and TRBJ2-7; 14 positions match TRBD2. J was trimmed by 6 bases and V by 4 bases; bases with no gene match: 5. The V gene's germline CDR1 is SGHDN and CDR2 FVKESK. This CDR3 comprises 15 residues. CDR3 DNA sequence: TGTGCCAGCAGCCTAGGGACTAGCGGGAGATTCGAGCAGTACTTC. It encodes CASSLGTSGRFEQYF. Combining the CDR3 with reference TRBV14 and TRBJ2-7 gives the whole variable domain EAGVTQFPSHSVIEKGQTVTLRCDPISGHDNLYWYRRVMGKEIKFLLHFVKESKQDESGMPNNRFLAERTGGTYSTLKVQPAELEDSGVYFCASSLGTSGRFEQYFGPGTRLTVT.

The sample holds one count of this clone. The rearrangement links TRBV6-5 to TRBJ2-5; the match to TRBD2 covers 10 bases. The J call may be faulty, since TRBJ2-7 better matches the DNA end. The CDR3 totals 15 residues. CDR1 and CDR2 (germline): MNHEY, SVGAGI. CDR3 in DNA: TGTGCCAGCAGTTACACGGGACTAGCGTCCTACGAGCAGTACTTC. This gives the protein CASSYTGLASYEQYF.

The rearrangement joins TRBV2 to TRBJ1-3, with 7 bases lining up with TRBD1. This CDR3 comprises 15 residues. The germline gives CDR1 SNHLY, CDR2 FYNNEI. V was pared by 4 bases and J by 4 bases, with 7 bases of the junction left unmatched. Here the CDR3 reads CASSVERGPGNTIYF. The DNA for the CDR3 is TGTGCCAGCAGTGTGGAAAGGGGGCCCGGAAACACCATATATTTT.

The V and J genes are TRBV7-9 and TRBJ2-5; 10 positions match TRBD2. Per the germline V gene, CDR1 is SEHNR and CDR2 is FQNEAQ (reference sequence). V was pared by 5 bases and J by 5 bases, with 8 bases of the junction left unmatched. CDR3 length: 15 amino acids. The CDR3 here is CASSVLAGPGETQYF. The CDR3 bases are TGTGCCAGCAGCGTACTAGCGGGACCGGGGGAGACCCAGTACTTC.

This chain connects TRBV5-1 to TRBJ2-7, with TRBD1 identical over 9 bases. The CDR3 is made up of 16 amino acids. CDR1 is SGHRS and CDR2 is YFSETQ in the germline V gene. The V gene end was trimmed by 0 bases and the J gene end by 3 bases; junction bases not matched to a gene: 7. CDR3 sequence reads: CASSLAGDRAVYEQYF. Written as DNA, the CDR3 is TGCGCCAGCAGCTTGGCGGGGGACAGGGCCGTCTACGAGCAGTACTTC.

The sample holds one count of this clone. This chain connects TRBV29-1 to TRBJ1-1; D is possibly TRBD1 (6 bases). The germline V gene encodes CDR1 SQVTM and CDR2 ANQGSEA. With 1 base removed from V and 6 bases from J, the gap between germline ends came to 12 bases. The CDR3 loop spans 13 amino acids. The DNA for the CDR3 is TGCAGCGTTGAAGCGGGCAGGGGCTCTGAAGCTTTCTTT. As protein: CSVEAGRGSEAFF.

J is TRBJ2-5 and V is TRBV5-4, with TRBD2 matching over 10 bases. The CDR3 sequence is 19 residues long. The V gene end was trimmed by 4 bases and the J gene end by 3 bases; junction bases not matched to a gene: 18. CDR1 is SGHNT, CDR2 YYREEE, per germline (reference sequence). As DNA, the CDR3 is TGTGCCAGCAGCACGTCCCTAGCGGGAGTCTATTTGCAGGAAGAGACCCAGTACTTC. Protein product: CASSTSLAGVYLQEETQYF.

The V and J genes are TRBV10-2 and TRBJ2-3; TRBD2 agrees at 8 bases. With 6 bases clipped from V and 4 bases from J, the junction kept 6 bases outside the gene matches. This CDR3 comprises 14 residues. Germline loops: CDR1 WSHSY, CDR2 SAAADI. CDR3 amino acids: CASRGRGGPDTQYF. The CDR3, as DNA: TGCGCCAGCAGAGGACGGGGGGGCCCAGATACGCAGTATTTT.

The gene calls are TRBV30 and TRBJ2-3; no definite D call. The CDR3 consists of 13 residues. Germline V gene data show CDR1 as GTSNPN and CDR2 as SVGIG (reference sequence). V was shortened by 6 bases and J by 0 bases, with 10 bases between the two germline ends. CDR3 loop: CACNVASTDTQYF. In DNA form, the CDR3 reads TGTGCCTGCAACGTAGCTAGCACAGATACGCAGTATTTT.

This chain connects TRBV30 to TRBJ2-7; TRBD2 is a possible D gene (5 bases). In germline, CDR1 is GTSNPN, CDR2 SVGIG (reference sequence). The ends were cut back, 3 bases at V and 2 bases at J, with 8 bases in the middle. The CDR3 sequence is 12 residues long. In nucleotides, the CDR3 is TGTGCCTGGAGCCGAGGGACCTACGAGCAGTACTTC. It encodes CAWSRGTYEQYF.

V and J are TRBV4-1 and TRBJ1-5, with D possibly being TRBD1 (5 bases). The germline V and J ends were trimmed by 0 bases and 7 bases, with 13 bases remaining between them. The germline V gene has CDR1 MGHRA and CDR2 YSYEKL. The CDR3 extends over 15 amino acids. The CDR3 spells CASSQDGAGRQPQHF. The CDR3 DNA is TGCGCCAGCAGCCAAGATGGGGCAGGGCGGCAGCCCCAGCATTTT.

The V call is TRBV30, the J call TRBJ1-1; D is ambiguous. Germline V gene lookup returns CDR1 GTSNPN and CDR2 SVGIG (reference sequence). Trimming took 4 bases from V and 6 from J, leaving 24 bases between them. The CDR3 runs 16 residues. The CDR3 nucleotides are TGTGCCTGGACCCCCCTGGACCGGGGAGGGAGAGCTGAAGCTTTCTTT. This gives the protein CAWTPLDRGGRAEAFF.

The chain's CDR3 is CASSVAPSRERINEQFF. The CDR3 bases are TGTGCCAGCAGCGTAGCCCCTTCGAGGGAGCGCATCAATGAGCAGTTCTTC. This chain joins TRBV9 and TRBJ2-1; the D gene is possibly TRBD2 (5 bases). The CDR3 contains 17 residues. V dropped 0 bases and J dropped 6 bases, with 19 bases sitting between them. Germline CDR1 is SGDLS and CDR2 is YYNGEE.

This rearrangement joins TRBV5-4 to TRBJ2-5; weak D call: TRBD1 (6 bases). The CDR3 is made up of 14 amino acids. Trimming removed 6 bases at V and 3 bases at J, with 15 bases between. Germline-derived CDR1 and CDR2 are SGHNT and YYREEE (reference sequence). This chain's CDR3 is CASTQRAGEETQYF. The DNA of the CDR3 is TGTGCCAGCACCCAGAGGGCAGGGGAAGAGACCCAGTACTTC.

This clone was observed once. The J gene is TRBJ2-7, the V gene TRBV19; 8 bases are a match to TRBD1. The V and J ends lost 6 bases and 2 bases, in that order; junction bases with no gene match: 6. The CDR3 has 14 amino acids. CDR1 is LNHDA and CDR2 is SQIVND in the germline V gene (reference sequence). The CDR3 DNA is TGTGCCAGTAGGCCCGGGACAGGAGCCTACGAGCAGTACTTC. This sequence encodes CASRPGTGAYEQYF. Looking up the rest from reference TRBV19 and TRBJ2-7 gives the full variable domain: DGGITQSPKYLFRKEGQNVTLSCEQNLNHDAMYWYRQDPGQGLRLIYYSQIVNDFQKGDIAEGYSVSREKKESFPLTVTSAQKNPTAFYLCASRPGTGAYEQYFGPGTRLTVT.

This clone was counted only a few times. The chain joins TRBV4-1 to TRBJ2-1; D perhaps matches TRBD2 (7 bases). Trimming cost V 1 base and J 9 bases, with 13 bases left between them. Germline V gives CDR1 MGHRA, CDR2 YSYEKL. The CDR3 sequence is 14 residues long. The CDR3: CASSQVLGGGEQFF. CDR3 nucleotide sequence: TGCGCCAGCAGCCAAGTACTAGGGGGGGGTGAGCAGTTCTTC.

The J gene is TRBJ1-2, the V gene TRBV10-3; 8 bases are shared with TRBD1. This CDR3 has 14 residues. V trimming: 6 bases; J trimming: 2 bases; junction bases outside the gene matches: 5. CDR1 and CDR2 (germline): ENHRY, SYGVKD. CDR3 in amino acids: CAISRGQGNYGYTF. The CDR3 bases are TGTGCCATCAGCCGTGGACAGGGCAACTATGGCTACACCTTC.

The chain is built from TRBV6-1 and TRBJ2-5; D uncertain. There are 14 residues in the CDR3. Trimming cost V 7 bases and J 4 bases, with 16 bases left between them. Germline CDR1 and CDR2: MNHNS and SASEGT. The CDR3 region is CASNKGRRGETQYF. The CDR3 DNA is TGTGCCAGCAACAAAGGCCGGAGAGGAGAGACCCAGTACTTC.

V gene TRBV28 combines with J gene TRBJ1-2, with a possible D match to TRBD1 (5 bases). Germline lookup yields CDR1 MDHEN and CDR2 SYDVKM. V gave up 1 base and J gave up 8 bases, with 11 bases separating them. The CDR3 covers 13 residues. The CDR3 coding sequence is TGTGCCAGCAGTTTATCATGGAGGGGAGGCTACACCTTC. Its translation is CASSLSWRGGYTF.

The chain has TRBV28 and TRBJ2-7; no clear D gene. The CDR3 sequence is 12 residues long. The V end was cut by 4 bases, the J end by 7 bases, with 11 bases between. CDR1 is MDHEN and CDR2 is SYDVKM in the germline V gene. The CDR3 is CASSYNSREQYF. Here the CDR3 DNA reads TGTGCCAGCAGTTACAACAGCCGGGAGCAGTACTTC.

About this clone itself: Its ends do not fully match the called genes, so a read error is possible. This rearrangement joins TRBV19 to TRBJ1-2; D perhaps matches TRBD1 (5 bases). CDR3 length: 11 amino acids. Germline assignment: CDR1 LNHDA and CDR2 SQIVND (reference sequence). The CDR3 DNA sequence: TGTGCCAGTAGAGGGGCGCGGGGCTGCACCTTC. This gives the protein CASRGARGCTF.

The chain recombines TRBV29-1 with TRBJ1-2, with 7 positions matching TRBD1. The CDR3 contains 15 residues. Germline-derived CDR1 and CDR2 are SQVTM and ANQGSEA. The V gene end was trimmed by 6 bases and the J gene end by 0 bases; junction bases not matched to a gene: 10. The CDR3 DNA reads TGCAGCGTAAGGGACAGCTTTCTAGCTAACTATGGCTACACCTTC. Its translation: CSVRDSFLANYGYTF.

V and J are TRBV7-6 and TRBJ2-3; D is unresolved. Germline V gene sequence: CDR1 SGHVS, CDR2 FNYEAQ. V was cut by 3 bases and J by 3 bases, with 13 bases left in between. The CDR3 is 15 amino acids. CDR3 protein: CASSFVRSRTDTQYF. As DNA, the CDR3 is TGTGCCAGCAGCTTTGTCAGATCGAGGACAGATACGCAGTATTTT.

The chain joins TRBV9 to TRBJ2-7; 8 bases align to TRBD1. J was trimmed by 5 bases and V by 3 bases; bases with no gene match: 7. Germline CDR1 and CDR2: SGDLS and YYNGEE. The CDR3 is 14 residues long. In nucleotides, the CDR3 is TGTGCCAGCAGCGCAAGACAGGGGTCGCACGAGCAGTACTTC. Translating it yields CASSARQGSHEQYF.

The gene calls are TRBV29-1 and TRBJ1-5; D not resolved. The germline CDR1 and CDR2 sequences are SQVTM and ANQGSEA. CDR3 length equals 12 residues. Trimming took off 6 bases at V and 1 base at J, with 7 bases between the two ends. The CDR3 here is CSVATSNQPQHF. The CDR3 DNA is TGCAGCGTAGCCACCAGCAATCAGCCCCAGCATTTT.

V gene TRBV6-1 combines with J gene TRBJ1-1; the match to TRBD1 covers 7 bases. The trim removed 5 bases at V and 3 bases at J, leaving 9 bases unmatched. There are 15 residues in the CDR3. Germline V gene data show CDR1 as MNHNS and CDR2 as SASEGT. The CDR3 nucleotides are TGTGCCAGCAGTCCCCGACAGGGATGGGACACTGAAGCTTTCTTT. Protein sequence: CASSPRQGWDTEAFF.